The present entry profiles one T cell receptor (beta chain) with its context. Antigen unknown. The sample's time point: cycle 4 day 1 (C4D1), after 5 to 7 weeks of nivolumab. Relapse after autologous stem cell transplantation occurred in every patient, and brentuximab vedotin exposure varied. Magnetic depletion of unwanted cells isolated CD4+ T cells from thawed PBMCs. This sample is drawn from a study of PD-1 blockade in classical Hodgkin lymphoma. Study observations and caveats: Newly diagnosed and completely responding patients shared comparable baseline diversity. Relapsed/refractory patients reportedly had lower baseline diversity than newly diagnosed patients. CD4+ TCR diversity, unlike CD8+, rose significantly by C4D1.

The data were produced by immunoSEQ multiplex PCR, yet TCRdb's version contains in-frame clones alone and is incomplete. Seen here are about 20,000 clones, approximately 65% observed once, and the top ten hold 1.2%. Germline CDR1 is LGHNA and CDR2 is YSLEER. CDR3 length: 14 amino acids. V dropped 3 bases and J dropped 0 bases, with 7 bases sitting between them. This specimen was CD4+ T cells from blood, taken before the fourth cycle of nivolumab. The TCR comes from a human donor with classical Hodgkin lymphoma. V is TRBV4-3 and J is TRBJ2-3; possible D gene TRBD2, 5 bases. The CDR3 sequence: CASSQGASTDTQYF. The CDR3, as DNA: TGCGCCAGCAGCCAGGGAGCTAGCACAGATACGCAGTATTTT.